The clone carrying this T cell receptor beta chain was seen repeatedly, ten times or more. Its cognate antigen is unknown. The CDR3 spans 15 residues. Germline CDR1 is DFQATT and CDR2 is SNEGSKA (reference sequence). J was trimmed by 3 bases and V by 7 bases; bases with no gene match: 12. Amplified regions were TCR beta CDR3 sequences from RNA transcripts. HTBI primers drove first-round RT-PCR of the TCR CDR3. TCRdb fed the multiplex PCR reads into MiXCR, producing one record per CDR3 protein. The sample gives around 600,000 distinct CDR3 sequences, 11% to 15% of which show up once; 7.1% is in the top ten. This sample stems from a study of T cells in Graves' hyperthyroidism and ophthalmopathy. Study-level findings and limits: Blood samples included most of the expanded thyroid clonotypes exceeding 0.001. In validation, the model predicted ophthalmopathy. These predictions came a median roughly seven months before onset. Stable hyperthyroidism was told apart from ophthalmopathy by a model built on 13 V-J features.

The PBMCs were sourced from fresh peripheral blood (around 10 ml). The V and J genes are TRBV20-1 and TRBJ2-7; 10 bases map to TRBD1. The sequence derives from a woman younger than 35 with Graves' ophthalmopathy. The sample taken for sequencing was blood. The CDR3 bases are TGCAGTGTTACACCTGGGACAGGGGTCCGCTACGAGCAGTACTTC. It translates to CSVTPGTGVRYEQYF.